Listed here are 4 T cell receptor beta chains from one sample, sequenced in a study of T cells after yellow fever vaccination. Each CDR3 protein gets one entry after TCRdb re-called the 5' RACE reads with MiXCR. This table holds about 340,000 distinct CDR3 sequences, 3% to 4.5% found once. Sample: PBMCs, taken 5 days after the yellow fever booster vaccination. These receptors originate from a man aged 18 to 30 who received the YFV17D yellow fever vaccine.

This clonotype was counted a few times. The chain uses TRBV18 and TRBJ1-1, with 9 positions matching TRBD1. CDR3 size: 15 residues. The germline V gene has CDR1 KGHSH and CDR2 LQKENI. Trimming cost V 4 bases and J 7 bases; bases outside gene matches: 10. CDR3 amino acids: CASSREQGAGGEAFF. Here the CDR3 DNA reads TGTGCCAGCTCACGCGAACAGGGGGCAGGCGGTGAAGCTTTCTTT.

This clonotype was seen ten or more times. The CDR3 sequence: CASSFDRPYSGELFF. CDR3 sequence (DNA): TGTGCCAGCAGCTTCGACAGACCCTATTCCGGGGAGCTGTTTTTT. The chain couples TRBV7-2 to TRBJ2-2, with TRBD1 as a possible D gene (5 bases). V was clipped by 3 bases and J by 6 bases, with 14 bases between them. The germline CDR1 and CDR2 sequences are SGHTA and FQGNSA. The CDR3 consists of 15 residues.

This clonotype was seen repeatedly, ten times or more. The chain recombines TRBV5-1 with TRBJ2-1; weak D call: TRBD2 (5 bases). Germline V gene lookup returns CDR1 SGHRS and CDR2 YFSETQ. CDR3 length equals 16 residues. With 1 base removed from V and 4 bases from J, the gap between germline ends came to 15 bases. The CDR3 loop reads CASSLNPGNVYNEQFF. In DNA form, the CDR3 reads TGCGCCAGCAGCTTGAATCCGGGGAATGTTTACAATGAGCAGTTCTTC.

This clonotype was detected ten times or more. The V gene is TRBV29-1, the J gene TRBJ2-6; D unclear. Germline V gives CDR1 SQVTM, CDR2 ANQGSEA. The CDR3 extends over 14 amino acids. V was pared by 3 bases and J by 1 base, with 7 bases between. The CDR3 here is CSVDGPSGANVLTF. The CDR3 nucleotides are TGCAGCGTTGACGGACCGTCTGGGGCCAACGTCCTGACTTTC.